These 20 T cell receptor beta chains were sequenced from one sample in a study of monozygotic twins with inflammatory bowel disease. From its re-call of the 5' RACE reads, TCRdb lists each CDR3 protein once, without DNA. The sample table includes 150,000 to 200,000 distinct CDR3 sequences. The source material was blood. The receptors were sampled from a human donor with ulcerative colitis or Crohn's disease, or a healthy co-twin of an affected twin (not recorded which).

The rearrangement uses TRBV5-1 and TRBJ2-1. CDR1 and CDR2 (germline): SGHRS, YFSETQ. The CDR3 is made up of 15 amino acids. CDR3 loop: CASSFARGLYNEQFF.

This sequence joins TRBV27 and TRBJ2-2; TCRdb calls TRBD1, which cannot be checked without DNA. This CDR3 is 12 amino acids long. The germline gives CDR1 MNHEY, CDR2 SMNVEV (reference sequence). The chain's CDR3 is CASKGASGELFF.

The chain is built from TRBV7-6 and TRBJ1-5; TCRdb reports TRBD1, a call that lacks DNA to check it against. The CDR3 runs to 14 residues. CDR1 is SGHVS, CDR2 FNYEAQ, per germline. CDR3 sequence reads: CASSPGTGGQPQHF.

The chain recombines TRBV27 with TRBJ1-4. The CDR3 contains 12 residues. The germline CDR1 and CDR2 sequences are MNHEY and SMNVEV (reference sequence). CDR3 residues: CASSSVGEKLFF.

V usage is TRBV5-1 and J usage is TRBJ2-7. Germline V gene lookup returns CDR1 SGHRS and CDR2 YFSETQ. The CDR3 runs to 15 residues. The CDR3: CASSLEASTDYEQYF.

J is TRBJ2-4 and V is TRBV7-9; TCRdb designates TRBD2, a call that cannot be tested without DNA. CDR1 SEHNR and CDR2 FQNEAQ come from the germline V gene (reference sequence). This CDR3 spans 14 amino acids. The CDR3: CASSLDSGRGIQYF.

The rearrangement uses TRBV5-5 and TRBJ2-7; TCRdb outputs TRBD2, but without DNA this stays unchecked. The germline V gene has CDR1 SGHKS and CDR2 YYEKEE (reference sequence). The CDR3 is 14 residues long. The CDR3 is CASSLMTGGHGQYF.

The chain has TRBV19 and TRBJ1-4; TCRdb's assignment of TRBD1 cannot be checked, as there is no DNA. CDR3 size: 14 residues. Germline CDR1 reads LNHDA; CDR2 reads SQIVND (reference sequence). The CDR3 spells CASSPGQGNEKLFF.

The rearrangement joins TRBV7-9 to TRBJ2-3. Germline CDR1 and CDR2: SEHNR and FQNEAQ (reference sequence). This CDR3 comprises 13 residues. The CDR3 is CASSPTGTDTQYF.

The chain uses TRBV7-2 and TRBJ2-2. Germline lookup yields CDR1 SGHTA and CDR2 FQGNSA. This CDR3 spans 13 amino acids. CDR3: CASSTDGPGELFF.

The gene calls are TRBV18 and TRBJ1-2. This CDR3 spans 14 amino acids. From germline, CDR1 is KGHSH and CDR2 LQKENI. The CDR3 sequence is CASSPPADNYGYTF. Together with reference TRBV18 and TRBJ1-2, the CDR3 gives the full variable domain: NAGVMQNPRHLVRRRGQEARLRCSPMKGHSHVYWYRQLPEEGLKFMVYLQKENIIDESGMPKERFSAEFPKEGPSILRIQQVVRGDSAAYFCASSPPADNYGYTFGSGTRLTVV.

The chain couples TRBV20-1 to TRBJ1-5. There are 18 residues in the CDR3. Germline lookup yields CDR1 DFQATT and CDR2 SNEGSKA (reference sequence). CDR3 sequence: CSARGRVLSRGSNQPQHF.

The chain carries TRBV15 and TRBJ2-7. This CDR3 has 14 residues. CDR1 LNHNV and CDR2 YYDKDF come from the germline V gene (reference sequence). The CDR3 loop is CATSRESGTYEQYF.

The chain uses TRBV12-3 or TRBV12-4 and TRBJ1-1; checking the TCRdb D call of TRBD1 is not possible without DNA. This CDR3 has 14 residues. CDR3 in amino acids: CASSPDRVRTEAFF.

The V gene is TRBV11-2, the J gene TRBJ2-1; with no DNA, the TCRdb D assignment of TRBD2 cannot be verified. The CDR3 consists of 19 residues. Germline V gene lookup returns CDR1 SGHAT and CDR2 FQNNGV. This CDR3 is CASSLEGRGGAYIYNEQFF. The full variable domain, with the rest looked up from reference TRBV11-2 and TRBJ2-1, is EAGVAQSPRYKIIEKRQSVAFWCNPISGHATLYWYQQILGQGPKLLIQFQNNGVVDDSQLPKDRFSAERLKGVDSTLKIQPAKLEDSAVYLCASSLEGRGGAYIYNEQFFGPGTRLTVL.

V is TRBV10-3 and J is TRBJ1-5. Germline V gives CDR1 ENHRY, CDR2 SYGVKD. The CDR3 runs 15 residues. The chain's CDR3 is CAISEGGRTNQPQHF.

V usage is TRBV5-1 and J usage is TRBJ2-7; TCRdb's D gene call, TRBD1, goes unchecked for lack of DNA. The CDR3 runs to 16 residues. Germline V CDR1 and CDR2: SGHRS, YFSETQ. The chain's CDR3 is CASSLDGTRMVYEQYF.

V gene TRBV20-1 combines with J gene TRBJ2-1; TCRdb lists TRBD2, though no DNA is available to test this call. Looked up from germline, CDR1 is DFQATT and CDR2 is SNEGSKA (reference sequence). The CDR3 has 14 amino acids. The CDR3 region is CSAPERGGPNEQFF.

The chain couples TRBV24-1 to TRBJ2-5; TCRdb's D call, TRBD2, is unchecked because there is no DNA. This CDR3 region has 15 residues. CDR1 KGHDR and CDR2 SFDVKD come from the germline V gene. The CDR3 reads CATGGTSGFSETQYF.

The CDR3 loop reads CSARSGDTGELFF. The chain is built from TRBV20-1 and TRBJ2-2. Germline V CDR1 and CDR2: DFQATT, SNEGSKA (reference sequence). The CDR3 is 13 residues long.